This section outlines one TCR beta chain sequence together with its context. The target antigen is unknown. Germline lookup yields CDR1 MDHEN and CDR2 SYDVKM. The CDR3 has 14 amino acids. With 10 bases clipped from V and 7 bases from J, the junction kept 12 bases outside the gene matches. The PCR used 60 Vbeta and 13 Jbeta primers. Sequenced by immunoSEQ multiplex PCR; TCRdb stores in-frame clones only, minus some. This sample yields roughly 160,000 clones, of which around 80% are seen a single time; 1% belongs to the top ten. The data originate from a study of cytomegalovirus exposure and HLA in healthy donors. Points from the study as a whole: A later analysis found TCR association rates differed by HLA locus, highest for DRB1 and lowest for HLA-C.

The chain joins TRBV28 to TRBJ2-1; TRBD2 matches at 8 bases. The TCR comes from a woman aged 45-65 years in good health and CMV-seropositive. The sequenced material came from PBMCs. This chain's CDR3 is CAIRPAGVGNEQFF. CDR3 bases: TGTGCCATACGGCCAGCGGGGGTGGGGAATGAGCAGTTCTTC.